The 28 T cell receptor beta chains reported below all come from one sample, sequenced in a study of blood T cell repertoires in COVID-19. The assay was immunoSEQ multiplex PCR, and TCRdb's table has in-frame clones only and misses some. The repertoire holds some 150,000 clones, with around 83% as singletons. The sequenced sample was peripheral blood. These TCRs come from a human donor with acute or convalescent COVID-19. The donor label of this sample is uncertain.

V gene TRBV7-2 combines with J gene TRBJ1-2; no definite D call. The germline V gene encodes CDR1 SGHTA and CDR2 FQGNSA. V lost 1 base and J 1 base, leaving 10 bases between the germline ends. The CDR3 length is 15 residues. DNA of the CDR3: TGTGCCAGCAGCTTAGTGAGCTCTAATAACTATGGCTACACCTTC. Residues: CASSLVSSNNYGYTF.

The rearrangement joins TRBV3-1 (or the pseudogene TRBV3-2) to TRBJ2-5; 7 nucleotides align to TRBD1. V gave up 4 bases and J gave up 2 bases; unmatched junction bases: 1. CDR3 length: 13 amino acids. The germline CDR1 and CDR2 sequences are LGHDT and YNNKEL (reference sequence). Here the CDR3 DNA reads TGTGCCAGCAGCCGACAGGGTCAAGAGACCCAGTACTTC. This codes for CASSRQGQETQYF.

CDR3 DNA: TGTGCCAGCAGATCCCAGGGAGAGACCCAGTACTTC. Translating gives CASRSQGETQYF. The chain links TRBV7-9 to TRBJ2-5; a weak D match, TRBD1 (5 bases). The germline V gene encodes CDR1 SEHNR and CDR2 FQNEAQ (reference sequence). This CDR3 comprises 12 residues. The V gene lost 6 bases and the J gene lost 4 bases, with 9 bases spanning the gap.

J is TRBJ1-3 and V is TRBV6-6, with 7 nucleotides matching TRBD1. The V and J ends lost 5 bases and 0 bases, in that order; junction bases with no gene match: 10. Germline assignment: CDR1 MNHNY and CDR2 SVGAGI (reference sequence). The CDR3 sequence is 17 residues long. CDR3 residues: CASSPGTELSSGNTIYF. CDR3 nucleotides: TGTGCCAGCAGTCCGGGGACAGAACTAAGCTCTGGAAACACCATATATTTT.

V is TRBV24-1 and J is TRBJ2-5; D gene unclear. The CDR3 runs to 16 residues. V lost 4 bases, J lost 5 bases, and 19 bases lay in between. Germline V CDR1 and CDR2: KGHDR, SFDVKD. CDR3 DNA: TGTGCCACCAGTGACCCTACTCCCCACGTCGAGGAGACCCAGTACTTC. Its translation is CATSDPTPHVEETQYF.

The CDR3 sequence: CASSEERQSSYEQYV. The CDR3 DNA follows: TGTGCCAGCAGTGAAGAGCGCCAAAGCTCCTACGAGCAGTACGTC. The V and J genes are TRBV2 and TRBJ2-7; D unresolved. The length of the CDR3 is 15 residues. V dropped 1 base and J dropped 0 bases, with 10 bases sitting between them. Germline lookup yields CDR1 SNHLY and CDR2 FYNNEI.

For the CDR3, the DNA is TGTGCCAGCAGCTTTGGACTAGCGGCTAACACCGGGGAGCTGTTTTTT. Translation gives CASSFGLAANTGELFF. The chain recombines TRBV7-9 with TRBJ2-2, with 10 bases lining up with TRBD2. Trimming at V came to 3 bases and at J to 2 bases, leaving 3 bases not matched to a gene. In germline, CDR1 is SEHNR, CDR2 FQNEAQ (reference sequence). The CDR3 is 16 residues long. The variable domain in full, with the rest retrieved from reference TRBV7-9 and TRBJ2-2, is DTGVSQNPRHKITKRGQNVTFRCDPISEHNRLYWYRQTLGQGPEFLTYFQNEAQLEKSRLLSDRFSAERPKGSFSTLEIQRTEQGDSAMYLCASSFGLAANTGELFFGEGSRLTVL.

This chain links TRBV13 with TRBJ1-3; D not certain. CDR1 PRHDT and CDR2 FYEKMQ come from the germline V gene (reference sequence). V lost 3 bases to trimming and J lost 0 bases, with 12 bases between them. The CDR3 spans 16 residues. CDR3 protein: CASSFYRSSSGNTIYF. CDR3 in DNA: TGTGCCAGCAGCTTTTACAGATCGAGCTCTGGAAACACCATATATTTT. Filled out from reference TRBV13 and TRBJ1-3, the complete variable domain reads AAGVIQSPRHLIKEKRETATLKCYPIPRHDTVYWYQQGPGQDPQFLISFYEKMQSDKGSIPDRFSAQQFSDYHSELNMSSLELGDSALYFCASSFYRSSSGNTIYFGEGSWLTVV.

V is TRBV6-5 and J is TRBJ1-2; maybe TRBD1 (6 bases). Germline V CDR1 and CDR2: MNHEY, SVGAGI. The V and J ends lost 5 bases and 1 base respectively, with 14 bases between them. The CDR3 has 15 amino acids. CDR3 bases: TGTGCCAGCAGTCGACGGGACACAAGTAACTATGGCTACACCTTC. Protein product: CASSRRDTSNYGYTF.

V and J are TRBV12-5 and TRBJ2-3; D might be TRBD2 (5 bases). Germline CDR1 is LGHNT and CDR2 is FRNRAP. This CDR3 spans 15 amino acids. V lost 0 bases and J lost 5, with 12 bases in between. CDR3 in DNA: TGTGCTAGTGGTTTGGTACGAGGGTATGGAGATACGCAGTATTTT. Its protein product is CASGLVRGYGDTQYF.

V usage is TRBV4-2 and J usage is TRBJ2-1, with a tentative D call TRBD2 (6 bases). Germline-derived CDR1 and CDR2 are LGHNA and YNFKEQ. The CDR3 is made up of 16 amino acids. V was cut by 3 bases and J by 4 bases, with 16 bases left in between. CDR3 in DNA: TGTGCCAGCAGCCAGGGGGACTCCTCTCAGTACAATGAGCAGTTCTTC. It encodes CASSQGDSSQYNEQFF.

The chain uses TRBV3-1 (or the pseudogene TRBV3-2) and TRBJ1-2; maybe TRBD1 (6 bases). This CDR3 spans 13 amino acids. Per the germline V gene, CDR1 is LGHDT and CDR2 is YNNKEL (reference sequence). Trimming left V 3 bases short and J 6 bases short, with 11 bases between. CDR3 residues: CASSHRTDNGYTF. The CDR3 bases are TGTGCCAGCAGCCACAGGACAGATAATGGCTACACCTTC.

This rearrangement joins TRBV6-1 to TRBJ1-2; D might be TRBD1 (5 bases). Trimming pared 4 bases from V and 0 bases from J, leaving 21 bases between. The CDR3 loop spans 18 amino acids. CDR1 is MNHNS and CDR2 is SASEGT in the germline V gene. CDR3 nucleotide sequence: TGTGCCAGCAGTGCCCCGGGGGGGTTGCGCTATCCTAACTATGGCTACACCTTC. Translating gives CASSAPGGLRYPNYGYTF.

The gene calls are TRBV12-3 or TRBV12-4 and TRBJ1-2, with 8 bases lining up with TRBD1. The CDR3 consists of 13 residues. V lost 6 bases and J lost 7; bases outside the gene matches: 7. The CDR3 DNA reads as TGTGCCAGCAGCCTGACAGGGGAAGGTGGCTACACCTTC. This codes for CASSLTGEGGYTF.

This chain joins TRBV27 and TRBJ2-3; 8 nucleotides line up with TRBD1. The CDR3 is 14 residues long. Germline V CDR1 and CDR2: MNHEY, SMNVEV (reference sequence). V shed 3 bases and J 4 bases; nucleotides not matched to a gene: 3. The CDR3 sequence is CASSFLQGADTQYF. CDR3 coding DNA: TGTGCCAGCAGTTTTCTACAGGGGGCAGATACGCAGTATTTT.

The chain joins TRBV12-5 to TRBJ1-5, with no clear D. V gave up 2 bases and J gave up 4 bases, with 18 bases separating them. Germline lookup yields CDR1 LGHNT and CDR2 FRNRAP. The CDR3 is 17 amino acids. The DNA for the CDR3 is TGTGCTAGTGGTTTGATAACCCGGGGTGAGGGAAATCAGCCCCAGCATTTT. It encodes CASGLITRGEGNQPQHF.

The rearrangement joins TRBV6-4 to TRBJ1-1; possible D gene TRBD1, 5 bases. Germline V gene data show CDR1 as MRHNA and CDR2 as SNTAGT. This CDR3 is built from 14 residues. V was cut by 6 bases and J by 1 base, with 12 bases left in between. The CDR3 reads CASRMGRENTEAFF. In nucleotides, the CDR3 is TGTGCCAGCAGGATGGGCAGGGAGAACACTGAAGCTTTCTTT.

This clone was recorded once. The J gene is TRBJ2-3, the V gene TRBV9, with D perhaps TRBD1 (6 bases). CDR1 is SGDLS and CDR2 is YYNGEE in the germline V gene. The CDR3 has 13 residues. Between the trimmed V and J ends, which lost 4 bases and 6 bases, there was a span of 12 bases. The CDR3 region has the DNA TGTGCCAGCAGCCCGACAGGTCCGGATACGCAGTATTTT. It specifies CASSPTGPDTQYF.

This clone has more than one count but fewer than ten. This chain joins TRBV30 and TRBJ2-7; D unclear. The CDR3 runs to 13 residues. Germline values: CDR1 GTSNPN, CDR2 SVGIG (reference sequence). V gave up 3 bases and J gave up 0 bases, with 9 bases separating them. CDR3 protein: CAWSDQNSYEQYF. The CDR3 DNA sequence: TGTGCCTGGAGCGATCAGAACTCCTACGAGCAGTACTTC.

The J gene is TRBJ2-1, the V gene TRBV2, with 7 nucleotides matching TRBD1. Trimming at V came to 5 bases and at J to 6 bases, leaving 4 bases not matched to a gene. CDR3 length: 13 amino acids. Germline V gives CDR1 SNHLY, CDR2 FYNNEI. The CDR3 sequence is CASSPGQTNEQFF. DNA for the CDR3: TGTGCCAGCAGTCCGGGACAGACCAATGAGCAGTTCTTC.

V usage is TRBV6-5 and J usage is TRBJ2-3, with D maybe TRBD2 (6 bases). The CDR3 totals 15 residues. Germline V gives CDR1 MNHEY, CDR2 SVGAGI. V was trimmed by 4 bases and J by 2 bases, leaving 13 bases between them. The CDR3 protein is CASSSPAGITDTQYF. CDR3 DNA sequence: TGTGCCAGCAGTTCCCCTGCGGGGATCACAGATACGCAGTATTTT.

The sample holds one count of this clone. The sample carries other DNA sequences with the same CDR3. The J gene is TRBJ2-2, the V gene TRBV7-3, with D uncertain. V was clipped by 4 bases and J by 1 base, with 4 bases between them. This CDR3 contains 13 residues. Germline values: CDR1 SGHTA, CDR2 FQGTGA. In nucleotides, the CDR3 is TGTGCCAGCAGCTCCTTGAACACCGGGGAGCTGTTTTTT. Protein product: CASSSLNTGELFF.

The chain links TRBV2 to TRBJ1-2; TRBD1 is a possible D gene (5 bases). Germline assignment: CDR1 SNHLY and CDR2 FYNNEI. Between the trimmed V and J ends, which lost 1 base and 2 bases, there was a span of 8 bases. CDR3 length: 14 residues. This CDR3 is CASSEVQENYGYTF. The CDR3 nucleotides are TGTGCCAGCAGTGAAGTACAGGAAAACTATGGCTACACCTTC.

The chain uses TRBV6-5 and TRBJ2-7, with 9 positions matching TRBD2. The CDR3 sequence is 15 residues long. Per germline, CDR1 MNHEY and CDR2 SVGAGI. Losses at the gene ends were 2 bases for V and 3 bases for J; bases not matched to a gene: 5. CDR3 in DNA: TGTGCCAGCAGTTACAACGCGGGAGGGGGCTACGAGCAGTACGTC. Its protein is CASSYNAGGGYEQYV.

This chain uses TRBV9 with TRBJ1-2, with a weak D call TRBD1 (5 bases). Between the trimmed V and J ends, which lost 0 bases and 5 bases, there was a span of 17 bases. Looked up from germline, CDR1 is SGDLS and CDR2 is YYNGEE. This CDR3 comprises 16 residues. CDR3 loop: CASSVDGRGTDYGYTF. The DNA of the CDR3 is TGTGCCAGCAGCGTAGATGGTCGGGGGACGGATTATGGCTACACCTTC.

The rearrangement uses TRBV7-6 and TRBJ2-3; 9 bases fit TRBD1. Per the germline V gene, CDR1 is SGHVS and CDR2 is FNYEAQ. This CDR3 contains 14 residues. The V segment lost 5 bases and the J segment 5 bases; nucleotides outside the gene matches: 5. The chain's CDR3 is CASSGPTGGDTQYF. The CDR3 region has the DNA TGTGCCAGCAGCGGCCCGACAGGGGGAGATACGCAGTATTTT.

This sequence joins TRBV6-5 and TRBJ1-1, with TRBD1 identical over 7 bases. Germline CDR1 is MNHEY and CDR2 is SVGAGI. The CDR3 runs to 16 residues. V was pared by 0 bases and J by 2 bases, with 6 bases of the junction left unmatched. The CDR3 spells CASSYSVGTVNTEAFF. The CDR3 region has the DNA TGTGCCAGCAGTTACTCTGTCGGGACAGTAAACACTGAAGCTTTCTTT.

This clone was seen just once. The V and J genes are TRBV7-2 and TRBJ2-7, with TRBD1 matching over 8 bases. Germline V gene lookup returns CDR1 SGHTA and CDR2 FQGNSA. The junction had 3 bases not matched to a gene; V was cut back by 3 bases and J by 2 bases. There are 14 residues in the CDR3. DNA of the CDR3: TGTGCCAGCAGCTTCGGACAGGGACCCTACGAGCAGTACTTC. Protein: CASSFGQGPYEQYF.